What follows describes a single T cell receptor (beta chain). It has no known antigen specificity. Nothing much larger sits one base from this clone, and base qualities are not available. The germline V gene sets CDR1 to ENHRY and CDR2 to SYGVKD. At the junction V is shortened by 0 bases and J by 3 bases, with 12 bases in between. The cysteine opens and the phenylalanine closes a CDR3 of 16 amino acids. The kept DNA is CDR3 alone, 48 bases in frame from the first base. These data are taken from a study of T-cell reconstitution after alpha-beta-depleted transplantation in children (dated by TCRdb to the mid-2010s). In the study overall: Using TCR repertoire profiling, the study quantitatively followed how T-cell immune reconstitution unfolded in children after TCRalphabeta/CD19-depleted allogeneic hematopoietic cell transplantation.

The investigation overall reported the following: Hyperexpanded clone frequencies declined over subsequent months; after one year, T-cell counts and TCRbeta diversity were mostly attributed to newly produced T cells. In some patients, the high TCRbeta diversity seen at day 60 was put down to recipient T cells and intrathymic progenitors that had survived conditioning. The apparently early alphabetaT-cell count recovery about two months after transplant was reportedly dependent on only several hundred rapidly expanded clones derived from non-depleted graft cells.

Per the publication, the treatment or condition label means: allogeneic hematopoietic cell transplantation with graft depleted of TCRalphabeta T cells and CD19 B cells. The children who served as transplant recipients had been given grafts of TCRalphabeta/CD19-depleted allogeneic hematopoietic cells. Libraries came from PCR. This sample was sequenced with an Illumina HiSeq 2500. TCR libraries were prepared with molecular barcoding, using unique molecular identifiers to normalize TCRbeta repertoire quantification. The public reads were reanalyzed by TCRdb: fastp trimming at Q25, MiXCR alignment, in-frame beta chains only. Under each unique CDR3 protein, matching rows form one entry showing the most common genes and DNA. The sample profile shows 45,000 or so distinct CDR3 sequences; roughly half of them were found once. Roughly two fifths of the sample lies in the top ten.

The chain couples TRBV10-3 to TRBJ2-1; TRBD2 might be the D gene, on 6 matching bases. The receptor was derived from a boy younger than two with SCID, due to receive a stem cell transplant. The specimen was peripheral blood, collected before TCRalphabeta/CD19-depleted stem cell transplant. The base sequence is TGTGCCATCAGTGAGTCGATAGCGGCCATCTACAATGAGCAGTTCTTC. It translates as CAISESIAAIYNEQFF.